Reported below is one TCR beta chain. The antigen this receptor binds is unknown. No base-level quality is on record; no much larger clone is a single base apart. Library construction relied on the immunoSEQ multiplex PCR assay. TCRdb took this table from immuneACCESS and kept in-frame rearrangements with V and J called. Such tables lack part of the clones; where checked against another copy, unresolved V genes explain under half of the gap, and the rest is unexplained. For this sample the table gives roughly 55,000 clones, of which around 96% were detected only once. The biggest ten clones account for approximately 1% of the sample. This record comes from a study of control samples from healthy donors and cancer patients (dated by TCRdb to between 2020 and 2021). The CDR3 numbers 18 residues from cysteine through phenylalanine. The retained sequence is limited to the CDR3, 54 bases, with the frame set at the first base. V lost 3 bases and J lost 0 bases; the stretch between them is 20 bases long. Taken from the germline V gene (reference sequence), the CDR1 and CDR2 loops are LGHDT and YNNKEL.

Sequencing input: blood. This sequence originates from a woman aged 18 to 35 in good health. This receptor chain uses TRBV3-1 (or the pseudogene TRBV3-2) and TRBJ1-1; the D region possibly corresponds to TRBD1 (5 bases align). The base sequence is TGTGCCAGCAGCCATCCGGGACCTAGGAGGAGACTGAACACTGAAGCTTTCTTT. The resulting protein is CASSHPGPRRRLNTEAFF.